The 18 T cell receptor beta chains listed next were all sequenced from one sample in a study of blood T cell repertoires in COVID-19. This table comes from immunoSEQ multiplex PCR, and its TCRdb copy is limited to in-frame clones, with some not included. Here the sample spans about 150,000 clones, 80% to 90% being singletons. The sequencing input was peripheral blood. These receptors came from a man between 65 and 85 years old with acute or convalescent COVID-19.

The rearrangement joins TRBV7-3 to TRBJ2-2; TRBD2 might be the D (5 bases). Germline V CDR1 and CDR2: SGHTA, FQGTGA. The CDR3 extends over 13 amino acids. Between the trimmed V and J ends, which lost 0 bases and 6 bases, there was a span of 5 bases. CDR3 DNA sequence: TGTGCCAGCAGCTTAACTAGCGCCGGGGAGCTGTTTTTT. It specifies CASSLTSAGELFF.

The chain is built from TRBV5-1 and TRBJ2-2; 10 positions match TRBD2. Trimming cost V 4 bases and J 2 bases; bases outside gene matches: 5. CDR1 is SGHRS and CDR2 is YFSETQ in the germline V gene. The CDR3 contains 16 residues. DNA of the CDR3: TGCGCCAGCAGCGCCCGGACTAGCGGAAACACCGGGGAGCTGTTTTTT. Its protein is CASSARTSGNTGELFF.

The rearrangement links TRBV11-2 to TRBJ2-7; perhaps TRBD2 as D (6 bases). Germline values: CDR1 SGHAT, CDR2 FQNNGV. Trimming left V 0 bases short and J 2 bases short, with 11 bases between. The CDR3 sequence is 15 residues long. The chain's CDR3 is CASSLEAGTTYEQYF. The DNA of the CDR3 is TGTGCCAGCAGCTTAGAGGCGGGGACGACCTACGAGCAGTACTTC.

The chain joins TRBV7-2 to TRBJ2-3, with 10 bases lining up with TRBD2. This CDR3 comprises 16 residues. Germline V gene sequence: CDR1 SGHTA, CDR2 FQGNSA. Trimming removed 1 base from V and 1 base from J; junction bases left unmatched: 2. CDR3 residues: CASSLDLAGGTDTQYF. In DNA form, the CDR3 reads TGTGCCAGCAGCTTAGATCTAGCGGGAGGCACAGATACGCAGTATTTT.

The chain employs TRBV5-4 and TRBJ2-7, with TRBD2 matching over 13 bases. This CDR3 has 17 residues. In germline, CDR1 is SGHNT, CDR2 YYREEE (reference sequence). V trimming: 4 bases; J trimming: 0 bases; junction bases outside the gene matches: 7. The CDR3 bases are TGTGCCAGCAGCGAGGGACTAGCGGGGTACAGCTCCTACGAGCAGTACTTC. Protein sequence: CASSEGLAGYSSYEQYF.

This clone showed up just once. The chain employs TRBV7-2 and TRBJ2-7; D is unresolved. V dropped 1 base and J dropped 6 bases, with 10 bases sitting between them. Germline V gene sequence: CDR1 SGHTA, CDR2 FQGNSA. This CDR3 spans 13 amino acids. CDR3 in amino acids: CASSLVPVSEQYF. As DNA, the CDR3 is TGTGCCAGCAGCTTAGTGCCGGTCTCCGAGCAGTACTTC. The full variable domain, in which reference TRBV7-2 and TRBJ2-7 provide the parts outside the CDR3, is GAGVSQSPSNKVTEKGKDVELRCDPISGHTALYWYRQSLGQGLEFLIYFQGNSAPDKSGLPSDRFSAERTGGSVSTLTIQRTQQEDSAVYLCASSLVPVSEQYFGPGTRLTVT.

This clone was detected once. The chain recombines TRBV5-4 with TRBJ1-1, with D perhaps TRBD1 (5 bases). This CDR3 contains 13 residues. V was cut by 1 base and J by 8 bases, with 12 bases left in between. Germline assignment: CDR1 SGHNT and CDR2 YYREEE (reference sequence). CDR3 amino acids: CASSLMGQDEAFF. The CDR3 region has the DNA TGTGCCAGCAGCTTGATGGGGCAGGACGAAGCTTTCTTT.

The CDR3 nucleotides are TGCGCCAGCAGCTTGGCCACGCTAGGGGTAAGCGAGCAGTACTTC. Its translation: CASSLATLGVSEQYF. The chain has TRBV5-1 and TRBJ2-7; weak D call: TRBD1 (5 bases). Trimming removed 0 bases at V and 6 bases at J, with 16 bases between. The CDR3 is 15 amino acids. Germline CDR1 and CDR2: SGHRS and YFSETQ.

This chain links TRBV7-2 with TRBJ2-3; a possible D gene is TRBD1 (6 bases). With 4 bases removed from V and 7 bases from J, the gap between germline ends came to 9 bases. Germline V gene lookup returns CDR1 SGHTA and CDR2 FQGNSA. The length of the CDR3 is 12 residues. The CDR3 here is CASSSGTNTQYF. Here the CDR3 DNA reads TGTGCCAGCAGCTCGGGGACAAATACGCAGTATTTT.

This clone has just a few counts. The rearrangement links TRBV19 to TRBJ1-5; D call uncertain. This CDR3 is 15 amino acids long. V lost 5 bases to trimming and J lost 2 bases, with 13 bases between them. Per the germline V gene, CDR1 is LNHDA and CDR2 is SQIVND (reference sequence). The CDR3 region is CASSSSRGGNQPQHF. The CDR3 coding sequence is TGTGCCAGTAGTTCCTCCCGGGGAGGCAATCAGCCCCAGCATTTT. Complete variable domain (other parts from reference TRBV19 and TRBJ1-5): DGGITQSPKYLFRKEGQNVTLSCEQNLNHDAMYWYRQDPGQGLRLIYYSQIVNDFQKGDIAEGYSVSREKKESFPLTVTSAQKNPTAFYLCASSSSRGGNQPQHFGDGTRLSIL.

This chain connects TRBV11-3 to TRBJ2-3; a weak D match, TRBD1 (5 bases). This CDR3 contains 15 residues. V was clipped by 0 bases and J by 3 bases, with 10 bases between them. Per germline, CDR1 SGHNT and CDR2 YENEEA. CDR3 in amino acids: CASSLDIAGTDTQYF. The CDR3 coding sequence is TGTGCCAGCAGCTTAGATATAGCAGGGACAGATACGCAGTATTTT.

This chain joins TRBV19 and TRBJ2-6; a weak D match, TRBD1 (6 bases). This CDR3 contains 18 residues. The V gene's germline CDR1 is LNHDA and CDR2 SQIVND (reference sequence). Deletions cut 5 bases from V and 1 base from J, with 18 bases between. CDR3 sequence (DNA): TGTGCCAGTAGTCCCAGGGGCCGCCGCCTTTCTGGGGCCAACGTCCTGACTTTC. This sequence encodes CASSPRGRRLSGANVLTF.

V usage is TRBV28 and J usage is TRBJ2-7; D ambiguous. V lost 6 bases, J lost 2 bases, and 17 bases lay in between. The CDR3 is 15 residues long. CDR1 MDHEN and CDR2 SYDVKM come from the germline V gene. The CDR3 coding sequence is TGTGCCAGCAGCCATCGGCCAGACGCGGCCTACGAGCAGTACTTC. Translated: CASSHRPDAAYEQYF.

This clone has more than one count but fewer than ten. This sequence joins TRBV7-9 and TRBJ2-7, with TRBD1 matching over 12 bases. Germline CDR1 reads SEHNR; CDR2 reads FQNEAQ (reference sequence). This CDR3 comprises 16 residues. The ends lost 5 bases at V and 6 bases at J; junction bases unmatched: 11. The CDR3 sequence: CASSRGSGTGGVEQYF. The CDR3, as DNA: TGTGCCAGCAGCCGGGGAAGTGGGACAGGGGGCGTCGAGCAGTACTTC.

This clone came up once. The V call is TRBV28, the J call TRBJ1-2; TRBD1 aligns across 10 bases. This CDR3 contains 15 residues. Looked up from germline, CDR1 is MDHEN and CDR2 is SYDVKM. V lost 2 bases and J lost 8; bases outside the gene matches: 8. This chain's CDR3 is CASSLLRQGAGGYTF. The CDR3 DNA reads TGTGCCAGCAGTTTACTCCGACAGGGGGCAGGAGGCTACACCTTC.

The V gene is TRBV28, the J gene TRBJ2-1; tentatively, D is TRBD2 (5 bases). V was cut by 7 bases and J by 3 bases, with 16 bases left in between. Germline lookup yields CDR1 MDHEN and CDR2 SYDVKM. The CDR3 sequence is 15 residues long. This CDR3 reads CASTSPSGNYNEQFF. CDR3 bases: TGTGCCAGCACATCCCCCAGCGGAAACTACAATGAGCAGTTCTTC.

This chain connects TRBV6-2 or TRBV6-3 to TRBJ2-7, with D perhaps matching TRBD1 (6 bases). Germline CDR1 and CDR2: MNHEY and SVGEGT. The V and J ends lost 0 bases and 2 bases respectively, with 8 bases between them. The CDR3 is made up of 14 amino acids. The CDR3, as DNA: TGTGCCAGCAGTTACTCACAGGGACCCTACGAGCAGTACTTC. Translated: CASSYSQGPYEQYF.

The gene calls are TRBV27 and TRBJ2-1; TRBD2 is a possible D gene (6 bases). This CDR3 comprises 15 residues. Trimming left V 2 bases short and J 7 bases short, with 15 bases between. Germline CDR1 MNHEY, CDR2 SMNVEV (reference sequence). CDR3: CASSLPTDYQNEQFF. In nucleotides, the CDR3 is TGTGCCAGCAGTTTACCGACGGACTACCAAAATGAGCAGTTCTTC.